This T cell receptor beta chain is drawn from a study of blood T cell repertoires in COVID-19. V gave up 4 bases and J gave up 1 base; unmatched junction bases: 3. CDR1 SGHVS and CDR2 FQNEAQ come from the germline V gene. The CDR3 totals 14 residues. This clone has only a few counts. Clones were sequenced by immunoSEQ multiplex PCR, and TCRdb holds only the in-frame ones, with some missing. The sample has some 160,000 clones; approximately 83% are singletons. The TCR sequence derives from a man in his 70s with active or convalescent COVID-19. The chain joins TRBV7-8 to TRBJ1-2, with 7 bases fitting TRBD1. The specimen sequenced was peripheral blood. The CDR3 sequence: CASSSDRVNYGYTF. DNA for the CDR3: TGTGCCAGCAGCTCCGACAGGGTTAACTATGGCTACACCTTC.